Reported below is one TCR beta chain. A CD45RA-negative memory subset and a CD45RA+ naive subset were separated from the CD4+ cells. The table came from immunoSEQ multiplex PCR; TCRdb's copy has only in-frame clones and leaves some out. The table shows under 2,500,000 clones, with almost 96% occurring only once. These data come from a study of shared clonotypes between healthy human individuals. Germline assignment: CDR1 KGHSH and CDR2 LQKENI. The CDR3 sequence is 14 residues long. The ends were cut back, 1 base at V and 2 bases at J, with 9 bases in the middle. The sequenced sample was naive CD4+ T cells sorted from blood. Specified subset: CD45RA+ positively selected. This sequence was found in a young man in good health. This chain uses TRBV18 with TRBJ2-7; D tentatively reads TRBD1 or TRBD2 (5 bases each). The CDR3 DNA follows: TGTGCCAGCTCACCACGTGAGGGGCCCTACGAGCAGTACTTC. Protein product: CASSPREGPYEQYF.